This T cell receptor (beta chain) stems from a study of identical twins. Study results and caveats: Analyses based on zero insertions could be partly confounded by invariant MAIT and iNKT cells.

This CDR3 has 14 amino acids. Germline-derived CDR1 and CDR2 are SEHNR and FQNEAQ (reference sequence). Between the trimmed V and J ends, which lost 6 bases and 3 bases, there was a span of 14 bases. TCRdb fed the 5' RACE reads into MiXCR, producing one record per CDR3 protein. Seen here are about 330,000 distinct CDR3 sequences, around 12% observed once, and the top ten hold 7.2%. All donors were healthy Caucasians. This clonotype has just a few counts. The antigen is unknown. The data were also submitted as part of a second study, on yellow fever vaccine responses in identical twins.

The chain links TRBV7-9 to TRBJ1-1; no reliable D call. Sequencing was carried out using CD8+ T cells sorted from blood. The receptor comes from a young woman in good health. CDR3 loop: CASRLPGRDTEAFF. For the CDR3, the DNA is TGTGCCAGCAGATTACCCGGGAGGGACACTGAAGCTTTCTTT.